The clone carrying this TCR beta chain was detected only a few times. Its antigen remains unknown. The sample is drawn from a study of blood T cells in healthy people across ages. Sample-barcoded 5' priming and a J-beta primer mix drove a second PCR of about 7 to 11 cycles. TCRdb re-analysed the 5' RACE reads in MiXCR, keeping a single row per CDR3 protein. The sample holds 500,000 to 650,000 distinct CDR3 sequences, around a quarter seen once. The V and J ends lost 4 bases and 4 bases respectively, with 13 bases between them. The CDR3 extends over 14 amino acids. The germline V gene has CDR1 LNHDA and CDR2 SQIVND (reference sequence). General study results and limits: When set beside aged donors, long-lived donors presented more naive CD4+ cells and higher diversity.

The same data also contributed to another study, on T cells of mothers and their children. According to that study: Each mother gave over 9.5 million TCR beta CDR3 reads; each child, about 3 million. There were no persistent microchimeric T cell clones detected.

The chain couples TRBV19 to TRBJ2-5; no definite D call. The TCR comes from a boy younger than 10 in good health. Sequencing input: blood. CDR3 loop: CASSTPRRRETQYF. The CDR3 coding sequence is TGTGCCAGTAGTACACCGCGAAGGAGAGAGACCCAGTACTTC.